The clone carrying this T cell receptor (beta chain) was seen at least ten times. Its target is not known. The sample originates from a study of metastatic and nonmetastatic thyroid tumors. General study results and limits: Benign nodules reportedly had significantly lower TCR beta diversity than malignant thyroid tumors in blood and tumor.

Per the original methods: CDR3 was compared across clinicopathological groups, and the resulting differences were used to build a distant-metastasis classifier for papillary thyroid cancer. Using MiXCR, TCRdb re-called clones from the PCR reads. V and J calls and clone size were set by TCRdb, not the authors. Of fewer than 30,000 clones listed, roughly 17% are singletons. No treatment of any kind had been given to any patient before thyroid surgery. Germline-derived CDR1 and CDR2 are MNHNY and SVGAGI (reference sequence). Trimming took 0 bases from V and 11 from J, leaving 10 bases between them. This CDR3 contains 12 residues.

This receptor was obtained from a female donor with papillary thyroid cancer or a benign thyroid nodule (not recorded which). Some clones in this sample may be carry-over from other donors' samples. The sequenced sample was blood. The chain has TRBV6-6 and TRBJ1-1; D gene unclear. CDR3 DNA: TGTGCCAGCAGTTACTCTGAAGAGGCGGCTTTCTTT. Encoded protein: CASSYSEEAAFF.